This T cell receptor beta chain comes out of a study of identical twins. Trimming removed 2 bases at V and 5 bases at J, with 16 bases between. This CDR3 region has 15 residues. Germline V gene sequence: CDR1 LGHDT, CDR2 YNNKEL (reference sequence). Study observations and caveats: Insertions were fewer in abundant cord blood beta clonotypes, whereas memory repertoires showed none of this pattern.

TCRdb passed the 5' RACE reads through MiXCR, listing each CDR3 protein once. Seen here are 200,000 to 250,000 distinct CDR3 sequences, more than 9.5% observed once, and the top ten hold 4% to 5%. Comments on this clonotype: What it binds is unknown.

Separately, the same data were catalogued under a study of yellow fever vaccine responses in identical twins.

The chain uses TRBV3-1 and TRBJ2-7; D may be TRBD1 (5 bases). This clonotype was sampled from a woman aged 18-29 years in good health. Sequencing was carried out using memory (CD45RO+) T cells sorted from blood. This CDR3 reads CASSQPGLQVDEQYF. Written as DNA, the CDR3 is TGTGCCAGCAGCCAACCGGGTCTACAGGTTGACGAGCAGTACTTC.